A single sample gave rise to the 8 T cell receptor beta chains below, sequenced in a study of T cell responses to AZD1222 COVID-19 vaccine. The assay was immunoSEQ multiplex PCR, and TCRdb's table has in-frame clones only and misses some. This sample has some 150,000 clones; 90% occur once, and the top ten carry roughly 3.1%. The sequencing here drew on peripheral blood, taken on day 0 of AZD1222 vaccination. These receptors all stem from an adult in good health.

The chain joins TRBV30 to TRBJ2-4; no clear D. Germline loops: CDR1 GTSNPN, CDR2 SVGIG (reference sequence). CDR3 size: 14 residues. V lost 4 bases, J lost 2 bases, and 12 bases lay in between. The CDR3 here is CAWMSRLTKNIQYF. The CDR3 DNA is TGTGCCTGGATGAGTCGGCTGACCAAAAACATTCAGTACTTC. The full variable domain, with the rest looked up from reference TRBV30 and TRBJ2-4, is SQTIHQWPATLVQPVGSPLSLECTVEGTSNPNLYWYRQAAGRGLQLLFYSVGIGQISSEVPQNLSASRPQDRQFILSSKKLLLSDSGFYLCAWMSRLTKNIQYFGAGTRLSVL.

The V gene is TRBV27, the J gene TRBJ2-7; 9 bases match TRBD1. There are 14 residues in the CDR3. Germline V gene sequence: CDR1 MNHEY, CDR2 SMNVEV (reference sequence). With V trimmed by 5 bases and J by 5 bases, 7 bases remained unmatched. CDR3 coding DNA: TGTGCCAGCAGTATCCGGGACAGGGAGAACGAGCAGTACTTC. Its protein product is CASSIRDRENEQYF.

The chain uses TRBV29-1 and TRBJ1-1, with a weak D call TRBD1 (5 bases). CDR1 is SQVTM, CDR2 ANQGSEA, per germline. The CDR3 length is 13 residues. Trimming removed 2 bases from V and 4 bases from J, with 11 bases in between. The DNA of the CDR3 is TGCAGCGTTGAACGGGGCTTAAGCACTGAAGCTTTCTTT. This encodes CSVERGLSTEAFF.

The V and J genes are TRBV5-1 and TRBJ1-2; D not resolved. Trimming took off 0 bases at V and 1 base at J, with 10 bases between the two ends. The CDR3 spans 15 residues. Germline CDR1 SGHRS, CDR2 YFSETQ. The CDR3 is CASSLDQKFNYGYTF. The CDR3 DNA reads as TGCGCCAGCAGCTTGGACCAGAAATTTAACTATGGCTACACCTTC. Full variable domain (missing parts from reference TRBV5-1 and TRBJ1-2): KAGVTQTPRYLIKTRGQQVTLSCSPISGHRSVSWYQQTPGQGLQFLFEYFSETQRNKGNFPGRFSGRQFSNSRSEMNVSTLELGDSALYLCASSLDQKFNYGYTFGSGTRLTVV.

The chain links TRBV20-1 to TRBJ1-5; D gene ambiguous. V lost 3 bases to trimming and J lost 11 bases, with 17 bases between them. This CDR3 is built from 13 residues. Germline-derived CDR1 and CDR2 are DFQATT and SNEGSKA (reference sequence). The CDR3 here is CSASLRAGRAQHF. The DNA for the CDR3 is TGCAGTGCTAGTCTCCGGGCTGGGCGGGCCCAGCATTTT.

A single count supports this clone. The CDR3 nucleotides are TGTGCCAGCAGTGACCTGCGGACAGACTATGGCTACACCTTC. This codes for CASSDLRTDYGYTF. V and J are TRBV25-1 and TRBJ1-2; maybe TRBD1 (6 bases). Per germline, CDR1 MGHDK and CDR2 SYGVNS. This CDR3 has 14 residues. The V and J ends lost 3 bases and 3 bases respectively, with 11 bases between them.

The rearrangement joins TRBV24-1 to TRBJ2-2; a possible D gene is TRBD2 (6 bases). CDR1 is KGHDR, CDR2 SFDVKD, per germline. This CDR3 region has 15 residues. Deletions cut 6 bases from V and 6 bases from J, with 16 bases between. The CDR3 region has the DNA TGTGCCACCAGTTGGAGGGGAGAGTCCTCCGGGGAGCTGTTTTTT. Its protein is CATSWRGESSGELFF.

This chain links TRBV7-2 with TRBJ2-3; D remains ambiguous. This CDR3 comprises 15 residues. Trimming took 2 bases from V and 0 from J, leaving 9 bases between them. Germline V gene lookup returns CDR1 SGHTA and CDR2 FQGNSA. The CDR3 DNA sequence: TGTGCCAGCAGCTTACACGGTTCTAGCACAGATACGCAGTATTTT. It specifies CASSLHGSSTDTQYF.